These T cell receptor beta chains were read from a single sample in a study of STAT5B mutations in CD4+ large granular lymphocyte leukemia. Repertoires were generated with immunoSEQ multiplex PCR, while TCRdb's copy carries only in-frame clones and drops some. The sample consists of around 30,000 clones, around 74% of them appearing once. The source material was CD4+ T cells from blood buffy coats. These receptors were obtained from a human donor in good health. Both conserved end residues are part of each CDR3.

>TRBJ1-1|TRBV27
CASSPLGWNTEAFF
>TRBJ1-3|TRBV10-3
CAIGDRATGNTIYF
>TRBJ2-3|TRBV10-1
CASSGRTATDTQYF
>TRBJ2-3|TRBV18
CASSPSRTDTQYF
>TRBJ2-7|TRBV5-1
CASSLEPSLAGAHEQYF
>TRBJ2-5|TRBV11-2
CASSLAGGQETQYF
>TRBJ1-2|TRBV28
CASSAWTNPNYGYTF
>TRBJ2-4|TRBV28
CASRTSGGASLIAKNIQYF
>TRBJ2-3|TRBV19
CASRDQGARGTDTQYF
>TRBJ2-2|TRBV11-2
CASSLRGLNTGELFF
>TRBJ2-2|TRBV5-1
CASSRTGDTGELFF
>TRBJ2-3|TRBV5-1
CASSLQSTDTQYF
>TRBJ2-1|TRBV11-3
CASSLTPGLAEQFF
>TRBJ1-2|TRBV28
CASLGAYYGYTF
>TRBJ2-7|TRBV7-6
CASPWTGYEQYF
>TRBJ1-4|TRBV15
CATSRAGGLYEKLFF
>TRBJ1-6|TRBV25-1
CASSLTGYNSPLHF